One and the same sample provided the 16 T cell receptor beta chains below, sequenced in a study of cytomegalovirus exposure and HLA in healthy donors (dated by TCRdb to between 2016 and 2019). Libraries were prepared through the immunoSEQ multiplex PCR assay. The multiplex PCR relied on a mix of 60 forward primers for TCR Vbeta segments and 13 reverse primers for TCR Jbeta segments. Here the immuneACCESS table is served through TCRdb, limited to in-frame sequences with V and J called. Missing clones are a known gap in these copies; in checked studies unresolved V genes cover under half, and the rest lacks a known reason. The sample contains roughly 190,000 clones, roughly 80% of them found a single time. About 1.7% of the sample belongs to the ten largest clones. The specimen sequenced was PBMCs. The receptors come from a woman between 18 and 29 years old in good health and CMV-seronegative.

The chain uses TRBV9 and TRBJ2-1, with 11 positions matching TRBD2. The CDR3 has 20 amino acids. V was pared by 2 bases and J by 0 bases, with 13 bases of the junction left unmatched. The V gene's germline CDR1 is SGDLS and CDR2 YYNGEE. The CDR3 reads CASSVNPGVAGGTSYNEQFF. The CDR3 DNA reads TGTGCCAGCAGCGTCAACCCGGGGGTAGCGGGAGGGACCTCCTACAATGAGCAGTTCTTC.

The rearrangement uses TRBV7-2 and TRBJ2-7; 7 nucleotides align to TRBD1. This CDR3 is built from 19 residues. Germline V gene lookup returns CDR1 SGHTA and CDR2 FQGNSA. V lost 1 base to trimming and J lost 3 bases; unmatched junction nucleotides: 18. This chain's CDR3 is CASSLERGQWDLWDYEQYF. The DNA for the CDR3 is TGTGCCAGCAGCTTAGAAAGGGGACAGTGGGACCTCTGGGACTACGAGCAGTACTTC.

The sample holds a few counts of this clone. The chain couples TRBV2 to TRBJ2-1, with 8 positions matching TRBD1. Germline CDR1 SNHLY, CDR2 FYNNEI. This CDR3 comprises 16 residues. J gave up 3 bases and V 4 bases, and 8 bases lay outside the gene matches. CDR3 coding DNA: TGTGCCAGCAGTGGACCAGGAGACAGGGGCTACAATGAGCAGTTCTTC. This encodes CASSGPGDRGYNEQFF.

The chain combines TRBV28 with TRBJ1-2; D uncertain. This CDR3 region has 12 residues. In germline, CDR1 is MDHEN, CDR2 SYDVKM. The V gene lost 0 bases and the J gene lost 7 bases, with 6 bases spanning the gap. CDR3 amino acids: CASSLWSTGYTF. The CDR3 DNA follows: TGTGCCAGCAGTTTATGGAGTACTGGCTACACCTTC.

This chain connects TRBV30 to TRBJ2-3, with D possibly being TRBD2 (5 bases). In germline, CDR1 is GTSNPN, CDR2 SVGIG (reference sequence). V lost 2 bases to trimming and J lost 2 bases, with 11 bases between them. This CDR3 spans 14 amino acids. The DNA for the CDR3 is TGTGCCTGGAGTAAGCTAGCCCACACAGATACGCAGTATTTT. The encoded protein is CAWSKLAHTDTQYF.

This clone has a handful of counts. This rearrangement joins TRBV4-3 to TRBJ1-2; D remains unclear. The length of the CDR3 is 14 residues. The V end lost 3 bases, the J end lost 7 bases, and 15 bases lay between the germline ends. Germline V gene lookup returns CDR1 LGHNA and CDR2 YSLEER. CDR3 DNA sequence: TGCGCCAGCAGCCACTCTCCCCAGGAGGGTGGCTACACCTTC. This sequence encodes CASSHSPQEGGYTF.

CDR3 protein: CASSYETRGNTIYF. The CDR3 region has the DNA TGTGCCAGCAGCTATGAGACTCGTGGAAACACCATATATTTT. The chain employs TRBV7-9 and TRBJ1-3; D ambiguous. Trimming stripped 4 bases from V and 3 bases from J, with 10 bases between. Germline CDR1 and CDR2: SEHNR and FQNEAQ (reference sequence). CDR3 length equals 14 residues.

J is TRBJ1-1 and V is TRBV6-1; 9 bases agree with TRBD1. Germline V lookup: CDR1 MNHNS, CDR2 SASEGT. The CDR3 is 14 amino acids. The J segment lost 6 bases and the V segment lost 7 bases, leaving 9 bases of the junction unmatched. DNA of the CDR3: TGTGCCAGCACGATTACAGGGGGCCCCTCTGAAGCTTTCTTT. The encoded protein is CASTITGGPSEAFF.

Concerning this clone itself: Other nucleotide sequences from this sample produce the same CDR3. V gene TRBV27 combines with J gene TRBJ1-1; 7 nucleotides match TRBD1. V gave up 2 bases and J gave up 2 bases; unmatched junction bases: 2. This CDR3 comprises 14 residues. CDR1 and CDR2 (germline): MNHEY, SMNVEV (reference sequence). The CDR3 here is CASSLDRDNTEAFF. The CDR3 DNA follows: TGTGCCAGCAGTTTAGACAGGGATAACACTGAAGCTTTCTTT.

The chain recombines TRBV27 with TRBJ2-5; 11 bases align to TRBD2. The CDR3 has 15 amino acids. Germline CDR1 is MNHEY and CDR2 is SMNVEV (reference sequence). V lost 5 bases to trimming and J lost 2 bases; unmatched junction nucleotides: 4. For the CDR3, the DNA is TGTGCCAGCAGTGAGGGACTAGCGGCACAAGAGACCCAGTACTTC. It translates to CASSEGLAAQETQYF.

V usage is TRBV6-5 and J usage is TRBJ1-2, with TRBD1 matching over 7 bases. CDR1 MNHEY and CDR2 SVGAGI come from the germline V gene. V was pared by 0 bases and J by 1 base, with 5 bases of the junction left unmatched. This CDR3 is built from 16 residues. The CDR3 nucleotides read TGTGCCAGCAGTTACTCAAACGGACAGGATAACTATGGCTACACCTTC. Translated: CASSYSNGQDNYGYTF.

This clone was counted a single time. The chain uses TRBV29-1 and TRBJ2-1; TRBD2 aligns across 11 bases. The CDR3 length is 17 residues. V lost 5 bases and J lost 6; bases outside the gene matches: 15. Germline V gene data show CDR1 as SQVTM and CDR2 as ANQGSEA. The CDR3 spells CSVFDPGGSGRANEQFF. DNA of the CDR3: TGCAGCGTTTTCGACCCCGGAGGTAGCGGGAGGGCCAATGAGCAGTTCTTC.

J is TRBJ2-1 and V is TRBV7-8; 7 bases are a match to TRBD2. CDR1 and CDR2 (germline): SGHVS, FQNEAQ. The length of the CDR3 is 21 residues. With V trimmed by 3 bases and J by 7 bases, 27 bases remained unmatched. CDR3 nucleotide sequence: TGTGCCAGCAGCTTTCTAATGTATGGCGGGAGTCCGGCTTATGCAGAGAATGAGCAGTTCTTC. It is translated as CASSFLMYGGSPAYAENEQFF.

The chain carries TRBV30 and TRBJ1-5; a possible D gene is TRBD1 (6 bases). This CDR3 region has 14 residues. Trimming stripped 4 bases from V and 3 bases from J, with 13 bases between. Germline V gene lookup returns CDR1 GTSNPN and CDR2 SVGIG (reference sequence). CDR3 coding DNA: TGTGCCTGGAACAGGGAGGGTAACAATCAGCCCCAGCATTTT. It encodes CAWNREGNNQPQHF.

As to this clone: This same CDR3 is encoded by further DNA sequences in the sample. This chain uses TRBV9 with TRBJ2-1; TRBD2 matches 12 bases. CDR3 length: 15 residues. V was clipped by 3 bases and J by 2 bases; unmatched bases: 0. Per germline, CDR1 SGDLS and CDR2 YYNGEE. The CDR3 here is CASSGLAGAYNEQFF. In nucleotides, the CDR3 is TGTGCCAGCAGCGGACTAGCGGGAGCCTACAATGAGCAGTTCTTC.

This rearrangement joins TRBV5-8 to TRBJ2-3; TRBD1 agrees at 7 bases. CDR3 length: 16 amino acids. Trimming at V came to 2 bases and at J to 1 base, leaving 7 bases not matched to a gene. Germline CDR1 and CDR2: SGHTS and YDEGEE. For the CDR3, the DNA is TGTGCCAGCAGCTTACTACAGGGGAAAGGCACAGATACGCAGTATTTT. Translation gives CASSLLQGKGTDTQYF.